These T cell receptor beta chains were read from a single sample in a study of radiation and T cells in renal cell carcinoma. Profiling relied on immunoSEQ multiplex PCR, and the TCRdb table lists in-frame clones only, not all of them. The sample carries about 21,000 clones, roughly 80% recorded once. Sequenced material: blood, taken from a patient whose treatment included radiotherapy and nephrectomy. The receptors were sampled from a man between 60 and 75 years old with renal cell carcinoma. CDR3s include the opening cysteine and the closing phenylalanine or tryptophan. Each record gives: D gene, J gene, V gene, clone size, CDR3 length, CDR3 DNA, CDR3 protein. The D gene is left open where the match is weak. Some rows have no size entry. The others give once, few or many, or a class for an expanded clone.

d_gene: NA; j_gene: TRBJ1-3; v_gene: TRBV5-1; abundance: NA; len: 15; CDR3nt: TGCGCCAGCAGCTTGACCTTTTTAGCCGGAAACACCATATATTTT; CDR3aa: CASSLTFLAGNTIYF
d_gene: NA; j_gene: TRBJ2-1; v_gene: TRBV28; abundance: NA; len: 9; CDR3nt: TGTGCCAGCAGTATAGAGCAGTTCTTC; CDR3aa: CASSIEQFF
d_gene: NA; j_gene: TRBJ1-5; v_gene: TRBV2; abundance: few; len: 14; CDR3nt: TGTGCCAGCAGTCTCGACCGGGCAGATCAGCCCCAGCATTTT; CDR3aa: CASSLDRADQPQHF
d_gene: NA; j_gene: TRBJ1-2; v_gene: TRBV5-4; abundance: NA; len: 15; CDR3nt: TGTGCCAGCAGCTTCCGGCGGACCACTAACTATGGCTACACCTTC; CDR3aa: CASSFRRTTNYGYTF
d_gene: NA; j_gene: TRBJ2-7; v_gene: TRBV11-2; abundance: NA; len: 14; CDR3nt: TGTGCCAGCAGCTTAGCAAGCGGATCCTACGAGCAGTACTTC; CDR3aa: CASSLASGSYEQYF
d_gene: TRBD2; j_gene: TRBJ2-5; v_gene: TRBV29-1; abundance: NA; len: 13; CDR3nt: TGCAGCGTTTTGGCGGGAGAAAAAGAGACCCAGTACTTC; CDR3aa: CSVLAGEKETQYF
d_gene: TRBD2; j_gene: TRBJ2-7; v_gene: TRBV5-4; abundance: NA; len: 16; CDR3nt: TGTGCCAGCAGCCTGGGAGGGGACGGCCTAACCTACGAGCAGTACTTC; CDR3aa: CASSLGGDGLTYEQYF
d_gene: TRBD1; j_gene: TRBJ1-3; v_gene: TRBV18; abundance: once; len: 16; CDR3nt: TGTGCCAGCTCACCAACGGGACAGGGGTCTGGAAACACCATATATTTT; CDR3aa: CASSPTGQGSGNTIYF
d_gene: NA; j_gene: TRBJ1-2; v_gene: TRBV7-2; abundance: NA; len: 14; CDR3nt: TGTGCCAGCAGCTTAGAGTCGTCGGGAACAGAACTAGAATTC; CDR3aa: CASSLESSGTELEF
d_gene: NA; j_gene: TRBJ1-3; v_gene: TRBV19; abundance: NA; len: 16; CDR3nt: TGTGCCAGTAGCACCGGGGCCCGAGGCTCTGGAAACACCATATATTTT; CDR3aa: CASSTGARGSGNTIYF
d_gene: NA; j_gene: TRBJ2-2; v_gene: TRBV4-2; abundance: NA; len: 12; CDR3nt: TGTGCCAGCAGCCCGTACACCGGGGAGCTGTTTTTT; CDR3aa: CASSPYTGELFF
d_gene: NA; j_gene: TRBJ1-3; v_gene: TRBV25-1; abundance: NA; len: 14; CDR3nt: TGTGCCAGCGAAGTTGGGAACTCTGGAAACACCATATATTTT; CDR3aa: CASEVGNSGNTIYF
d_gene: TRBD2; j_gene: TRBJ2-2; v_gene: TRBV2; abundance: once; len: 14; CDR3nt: TGTGCCAGGGAAAGCGGGAGGGAGACCGGGGAGCTGTTTTTT; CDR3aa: CARESGRETGELFF
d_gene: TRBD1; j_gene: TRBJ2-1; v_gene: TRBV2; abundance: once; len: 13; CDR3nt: TGTGCCAGCAAAAGGGGGCCGACAGGTGAGCAGTTCTTC; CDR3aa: CASKRGPTGEQFF